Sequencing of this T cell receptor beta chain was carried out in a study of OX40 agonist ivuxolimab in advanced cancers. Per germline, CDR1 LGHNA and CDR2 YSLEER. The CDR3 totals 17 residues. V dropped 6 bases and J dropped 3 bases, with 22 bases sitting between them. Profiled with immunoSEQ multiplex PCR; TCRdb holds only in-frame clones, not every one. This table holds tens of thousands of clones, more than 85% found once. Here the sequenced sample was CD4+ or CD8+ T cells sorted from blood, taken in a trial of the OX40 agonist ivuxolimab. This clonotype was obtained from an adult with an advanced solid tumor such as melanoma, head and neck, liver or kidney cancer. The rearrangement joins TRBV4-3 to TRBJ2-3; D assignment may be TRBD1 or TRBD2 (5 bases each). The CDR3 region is CASSLGPPERPTDTQYF. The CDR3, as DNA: TGCGCCAGCAGTTTGGGACCCCCTGAGAGACCTACAGATACGCAGTATTTT.